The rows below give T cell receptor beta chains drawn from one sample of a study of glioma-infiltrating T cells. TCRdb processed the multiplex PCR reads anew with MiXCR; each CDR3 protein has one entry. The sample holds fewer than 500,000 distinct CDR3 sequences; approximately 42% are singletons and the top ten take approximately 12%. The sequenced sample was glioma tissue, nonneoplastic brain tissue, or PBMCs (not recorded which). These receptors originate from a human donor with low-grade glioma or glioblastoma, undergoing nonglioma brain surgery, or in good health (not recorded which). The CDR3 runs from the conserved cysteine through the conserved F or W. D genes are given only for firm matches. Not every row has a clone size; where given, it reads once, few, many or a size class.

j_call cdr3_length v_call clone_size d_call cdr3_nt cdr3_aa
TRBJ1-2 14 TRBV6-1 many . TGTGCCAGCAGTGCCATCGAGAGAGTCTATGGCTACACCTTC CASSAIERVYGYTF
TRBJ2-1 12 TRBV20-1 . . TGCAGTTTCAGGGAGATCTACAATGAGCAGTTCTTC CSFREIYNEQFF
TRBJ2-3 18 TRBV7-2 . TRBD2 TGTGCCAGCAGCTTAGCCCCTCGACTAGCGGGCGGCCCAGATACGCAGTATTTT CASSLAPRLAGGPDTQYF
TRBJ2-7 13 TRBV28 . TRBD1 TGTGCCATCAAGAGACAGGGAAACTACGAGCAGTACTTC CAIKRQGNYEQYF
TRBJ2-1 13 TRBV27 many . TGTGCCAGCAGTTTATCACTAGCCTATGAGCAGTTCTTC CASSLSLAYEQFF
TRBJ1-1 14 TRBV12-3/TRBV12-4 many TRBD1 TGTGCCAGCAGTTTGGGACAGATGAACACTGAAGCTTTCTTT CASSLGQMNTEAFF
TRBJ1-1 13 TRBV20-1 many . TGCAGTGCTAGGGTGGGGGGGAAGACTGAAGCTTTCTTT CSARVGGKTEAFF
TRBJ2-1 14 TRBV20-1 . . TGCAGTGCTCCAGGGGGAGGGCCGTACAATGAGCAGTTCTTC CSAPGGGPYNEQFF
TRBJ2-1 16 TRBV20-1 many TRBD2 TGCAGTGCTAGAGGACATAGCGGGACCCGCTACAATGAGCAGTTCTTC CSARGHSGTRYNEQFF
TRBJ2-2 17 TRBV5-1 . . TGCGCCAGCAGCTTGGAGCCCGGGATAACCAAATCGGGGGAGCTGTTTTTT CASSLEPGITKSGELFF
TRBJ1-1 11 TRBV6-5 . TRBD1 TGTGCCAGCAGTTACAGGGGGCTTGCTTTCTTT CASSYRGLAFF
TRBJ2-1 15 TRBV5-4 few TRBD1 TGTGCCAGCACTTACCGGACAGGGGGCCACAATGAGCAGTTCTTC CASTYRTGGHNEQFF
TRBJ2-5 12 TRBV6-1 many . TGTGCCAGCACCGGGACTTCAGAGACCCAGTACTTC CASTGTSETQYF
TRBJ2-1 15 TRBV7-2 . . TGTGCCAGCAGCGCCGGAGCTGGGGGAATGGGGGAGCAGTTCTTC CASSAGAGGMGEQFF
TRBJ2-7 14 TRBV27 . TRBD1 TGTGCCAGCAGTCGACAGGGCCGATCCTGCGAGCAGTACTTC CASSRQGRSCEQYF
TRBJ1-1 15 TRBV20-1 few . TGCAGTGCCTCAAAGGGGGTCCAGATGAACACTGAAGCTTTCTTT CSASKGVQMNTEAFF
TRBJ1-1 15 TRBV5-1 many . TGCGCCAGCAGCTTGGTAGGCACAGGGAACACTGAAGCTTTCTTT CASSLVGTGNTEAFF
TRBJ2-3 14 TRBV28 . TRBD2 TGTGCCAGCAGCCGCCCACTAGCGACAGATACGCAGTATTTT CASSRPLATDTQYF
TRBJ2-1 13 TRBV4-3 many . TGCGCCAGCAGCCTGAGTTTTGAAGATGAGCAGTTCTTC CASSLSFEDEQFF
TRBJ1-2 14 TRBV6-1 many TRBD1 TGTGCCAGCAGGTTTGGGGACAGGGTGACTGGCTACACCTTC CASRFGDRVTGYTF
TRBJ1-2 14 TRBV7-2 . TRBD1 TGTGCCAGCAGGGCGACAGGGGCTAACTATGGCTACACCTTC CASRATGANYGYTF
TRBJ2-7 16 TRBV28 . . TGTGCCAGCAGTCCCCTGGGGGTCGTAGTCTCCTACGAGCAGTACTTC CASSPLGVVVSYEQYF
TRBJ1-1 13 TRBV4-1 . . TGCGCCAGCAGCCGTTACAGGAGGGGTGAAGCTTTCTTT CASSRYRRGEAFF
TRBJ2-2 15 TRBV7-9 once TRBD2 TGTGCCAGCAGACCAGGGACTACGAACACCGGGGAGCTGTTTTTT CASRPGTTNTGELFF
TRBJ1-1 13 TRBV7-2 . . TGTGCCGGCAGCTTAGGCGGTAACACTGAAGCTTTCTTC CAGSLGGNTEAFF
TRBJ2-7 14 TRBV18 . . TGTGCCAGCTCCCGCATGGGCCCCGTGTACGAGCAGTACTTC CASSRMGPVYEQYF
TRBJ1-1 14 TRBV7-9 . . TGTGCCAGCAGCACCTGGACCTCGAACACTGAAGCTTTCTTT CASSTWTSNTEAFF
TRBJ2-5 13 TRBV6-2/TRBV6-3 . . TGTGCCAGCAGTCCGCAGGGGAAGCGGACCCAGTACTTC CASSPQGKRTQYF
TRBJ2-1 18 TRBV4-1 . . TGCGCCAGAAGCCAAGCCCCACCGTCGTTGGGCTCCTACAATGAGCAGTTCTTC CARSQAPPSLGSYNEQFF
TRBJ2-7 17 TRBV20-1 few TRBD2 TGCAGTGCTCCCCGCAGTAGCGGGAGGTCCCGATTCTACGAGCAGTACTTC CSAPRSSGRSRFYEQYF
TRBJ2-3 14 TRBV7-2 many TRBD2 TGTGCCAGCAGCCTTAGCGGGACTCAGGGTACGCAGTATTTT CASSLSGTQGTQYF